This T cell receptor (beta chain) is drawn from a study of T-cell reconstitution after alpha-beta-depleted transplantation in children. Study observations and caveats: T-cell counts and diversity at one year following transplant were attributed mainly to newly produced T cells. Several hundred expanded graft clones reportedly gave rise to the alpha-beta T cells present about two months after transplant.

About this clonotype itself: Its matching antigen is unknown.

During its preparation, the TCRbeta library received unique molecular identifiers. TCRdb processed the PCR reads anew with MiXCR; each CDR3 protein has one entry. Of around 490,000 distinct CDR3 sequences listed, over 10% are singletons. The length of the CDR3 is 21 residues. In germline, CDR1 is LNHDA, CDR2 SQIVND (reference sequence). Trimming pared 2 bases from V and 4 bases from J, leaving 32 bases between. The TCR comes from a female patient aged 2-9 years who had a stem cell transplant for aplastic anemia, so the T cells may come from the graft donor. This chain joins TRBV19 and TRBJ2-5, with D perhaps TRBD1 (6 bases). The sequences come from PBMCs, mostly from graft donor cells, collected 180 days after TCRalphabeta/CD19-depleted stem cell transplant. CDR3 bases: TGTGCCAGTAGTATATCCGGGTGGGACACCCGGGACCCCAAACTTCGAGAGACCCAGTACTTC. Encoded protein: CASSISGWDTRDPKLRETQYF.